The 32 T cell receptor beta chains below were found in one sample sequenced in a study of blood T cell repertoires in COVID-19. The table came from immunoSEQ multiplex PCR; TCRdb's copy has only in-frame clones and leaves some out. The data show some 31,000 clones, around nine tenths seen once. Material: peripheral blood. These receptors originate from a human donor with active COVID-19. The donor label of this sample is uncertain.

The gene calls are TRBV7-2 and TRBJ2-3; tentative D call: TRBD2 (5 bases). Germline CDR1 is SGHTA and CDR2 is FQGNSA. V was shortened by 4 bases and J by 1 base, with 12 bases between the two germline ends. CDR3 size: 15 residues. CDR3 DNA: TGTGCCAGCAGCTCCAACCAAGCGGGCACAGATACGCAGTATTTT. Amino acids: CASSSNQAGTDTQYF.

The sample holds a few counts of this clone. The rearrangement links TRBV6-6 to TRBJ1-5; a possible D gene is TRBD1 (6 bases). Germline values: CDR1 MNHNY, CDR2 SVGAGI (reference sequence). Trimming left V 2 bases short and J 6 bases short, with 8 bases between. This CDR3 is built from 13 residues. The DNA for the CDR3 is TGTGCCAGCAGTTACGAAGGGGGTCAGCCCCAGCATTTT. Translating it yields CASSYEGGQPQHF.

This clone has only one observation. The chain links TRBV7-3 to TRBJ2-1; TRBD2 might be the D (5 bases). The V gene's germline CDR1 is SGHTA and CDR2 FQGTGA. V shed 2 bases and J shed 0 bases, with 8 bases lying between them. There are 15 residues in the CDR3. This chain's CDR3 is CASSLLAVSYNEQFF. In nucleotides, the CDR3 is TGTGCCAGCAGCTTACTAGCCGTCTCCTACAATGAGCAGTTCTTC.

The DNA for the CDR3 is TGTGCCAGCAGATTGTTTCAGGGGGCTCCCTCAGATACGCAGTATTTT. The encoded protein is CASRLFQGAPSDTQYF. The chain uses TRBV7-2 and TRBJ2-3, with TRBD1 identical over 8 bases. There are 16 residues in the CDR3. Unmatched junction bases numbered 12, after V lost 6 bases and J lost 4 bases. Germline CDR1 is SGHTA and CDR2 is FQGNSA. Variable domain in full (rest from reference TRBV7-2 and TRBJ2-3): GAGVSQSPSNKVTEKGKDVELRCDPISGHTALYWYRQSLGQGLEFLIYFQGNSAPDKSGLPSDRFSAERTGGSVSTLTIQRTQQEDSAVYLCASRLFQGAPSDTQYFGPGTRLTVL.

The rearrangement joins TRBV5-4 to TRBJ2-2, with TRBD2 as a possible D gene (5 bases). V lost 3 bases, J lost 6 bases, and 15 bases lay in between. The germline CDR1 and CDR2 sequences are SGHNT and YYREEE (reference sequence). The CDR3 consists of 15 residues. For the CDR3, the DNA is TGTGCCAGCAGCTCCGATCCGGGGTTGGCCGGGGAGCTGTTTTTT. Translating gives CASSSDPGLAGELFF. Looking up the rest from reference TRBV5-4 and TRBJ2-2 gives the full variable domain: ETGVTQSPTHLIKTRGQQVTLRCSSQSGHNTVSWYQQALGQGPQFIFQYYREEENGRGNFPPRFSGLQFPNYSSELNVNALELDDSALYLCASSSDPGLAGELFFGEGSRLTVL.

This sequence joins TRBV10-1 and TRBJ2-1, with unresolved D. Trimming stripped 3 bases from V and 8 bases from J, with 8 bases between. This CDR3 comprises 12 residues. Germline lookup yields CDR1 WNHNN and CDR2 SYGVQD (reference sequence). The CDR3 reads CASSEAEYEQFF. As DNA, the CDR3 is TGCGCCAGCAGTGAAGCTGAATATGAGCAGTTCTTC.

The rearrangement uses TRBV4-1 and TRBJ1-1; D might be TRBD1 (6 bases). The CDR3 totals 18 residues. The germline V and J ends were trimmed by 1 base and 4 bases, with 22 bases remaining between them. CDR1 and CDR2 (germline): MGHRA, YSYEKL. CDR3 protein: CASSQVPHIRQDTTEAFF. CDR3 nucleotide sequence: TGCGCCAGCAGCCAAGTGCCGCACATCAGACAGGATACCACTGAAGCTTTCTTT.

This clone was seen only once. The chain combines TRBV12-3 or TRBV12-4 with TRBJ1-4, with 8 bases aligning to TRBD1. The V gene end was trimmed by 7 bases and the J gene end by 11 bases; junction bases not matched to a gene: 6. This CDR3 region has 12 residues. This CDR3 is CASTRTGNKLFF. In DNA, the CDR3 is TGTGCCAGCACCCGGACAGGGAATAAACTGTTTTTT.

The rearrangement joins TRBV5-6 to TRBJ2-1; possible D gene TRBD1, 6 bases. Germline CDR1 is SGHDT and CDR2 is YYEEEE. The length of the CDR3 is 15 residues. Trimming removed 2 bases from V and 2 bases from J, with 11 bases in between. As DNA, the CDR3 is TGTGCCAGCAGCTTACAGGGTTTTCCCTACAATGAGCAGTTCTTC. This translates into CASSLQGFPYNEQFF.

This chain connects TRBV2 to TRBJ2-7; maybe TRBD1 (5 bases). Germline lookup yields CDR1 SNHLY and CDR2 FYNNEI. The CDR3 is made up of 13 amino acids. Trimming cost V 0 bases and J 5 bases, with 8 bases left between them. CDR3 residues: CASSEAAGHEQYF. The DNA of the CDR3 is TGTGCCAGCAGTGAAGCGGCAGGGCACGAGCAGTACTTC.

The chain couples TRBV15 to TRBJ1-2; D not resolved. Germline V gene sequence: CDR1 LNHNV, CDR2 YYDKDF (reference sequence). V shed 1 base and J shed 4 bases, with 10 bases lying between them. The CDR3 consists of 14 residues. The CDR3 sequence: CATSRGSGVYGYTF. The CDR3 DNA reads as TGTGCCACCAGCAGAGGGAGCGGGGTCTATGGCTACACCTTC.

The chain couples TRBV18 to TRBJ2-4; the match to TRBD1 covers 10 bases. The CDR3 length is 15 residues. CDR1 KGHSH and CDR2 LQKENI come from the germline V gene. V trimming: 8 bases; J trimming: 0 bases; junction bases outside the gene matches: 4. The CDR3 DNA sequence: TGTGCCAGCACCGGACAGGGGGAAGCCAAAAACATTCAGTACTTC. It codes for CASTGQGEAKNIQYF.

The rearrangement uses TRBV7-9 and TRBJ2-7, with 7 bases matching TRBD1. This CDR3 is 15 amino acids long. The V and J ends lost 1 base and 2 bases, in that order; junction bases with no gene match: 5. The germline V gene has CDR1 SEHNR and CDR2 FQNEAQ (reference sequence). The CDR3 sequence is CASSLGDRGPYEQYF. DNA of the CDR3: TGTGCCAGCAGCTTAGGGGATAGGGGGCCCTACGAGCAGTACTTC.

The rearrangement joins TRBV15 to TRBJ1-3, with TRBD1 matching over 8 bases. This CDR3 region has 15 residues. V trimming: 2 bases; J trimming: 4 bases; junction bases outside the gene matches: 4. Germline V CDR1 and CDR2: LNHNV, YYDKDF (reference sequence). The CDR3 nucleotides are TGTGCCACCAGCAGACAGGGGGCGAAAGGAAACACCATATATTTT. It translates to CATSRQGAKGNTIYF.

CDR3 DNA: TGTGCTAGTGTGTCCCGCGTGAGGGCTGAAGCTTTCTTT. Translation gives CASVSRVRAEAFF. The V gene is TRBV12-5, the J gene TRBJ1-1; unclear D gene. CDR3 length equals 13 residues. V was clipped by 7 bases and J by 6 bases, with 15 bases between them. CDR1 is LGHNT and CDR2 is FRNRAP in the germline V gene.

This chain uses TRBV28 with TRBJ1-2; D remains ambiguous. There are 13 residues in the CDR3. In germline, CDR1 is MDHEN, CDR2 SYDVKM. V lost 2 bases to trimming and J lost 2 bases, with 6 bases between them. CDR3: CASSLGQNYGYTF. The CDR3 DNA is TGTGCCAGCAGTTTAGGGCAGAACTATGGCTACACCTTC.

A single count supports this clone. J is TRBJ1-4 and V is TRBV19, with D possibly being TRBD1 (5 bases). Germline V gene lookup returns CDR1 LNHDA and CDR2 SQIVND (reference sequence). The CDR3 loop spans 15 amino acids. V was shortened by 1 base and J by 5 bases, with 11 bases between the two germline ends. The CDR3: CASSIGSGMNEKLFF. For the CDR3, the DNA is TGTGCCAGTAGTATAGGATCAGGGATGAATGAAAAACTGTTTTTT.

The genes are TRBV5-4 and TRBJ2-3; the D is unclear. Between the trimmed V and J ends, which lost 0 bases and 5 bases, there was a span of 13 bases. Germline V gene data show CDR1 as SGHNT and CDR2 as YYREEE (reference sequence). This CDR3 spans 15 amino acids. In DNA form, the CDR3 reads TGTGCCAGCAGCTTGGATCCCAACTCTAGAGATACGCAGTATTTT. It codes for CASSLDPNSRDTQYF.

The V and J genes are TRBV19 and TRBJ1-2, with 7 bases matching TRBD1. The V and J ends lost 1 base and 4 bases, in that order; junction bases with no gene match: 3. The CDR3 is 14 amino acids. CDR1 and CDR2 (germline): LNHDA, SQIVND (reference sequence). CDR3 sequence: CASSIATGPYGYTF. CDR3 coding DNA: TGTGCCAGTAGTATAGCGACAGGGCCCTATGGCTACACCTTC.

V usage is TRBV5-1 and J usage is TRBJ2-3; perhaps TRBD1 as D (6 bases). Germline CDR1 SGHRS, CDR2 YFSETQ. V was cut by 0 bases and J by 0 bases, with 11 bases left in between. The CDR3 contains 16 residues. The CDR3 protein is CASSLARTASTDTQYF. CDR3 DNA: TGCGCCAGCAGCTTGGCCAGGACAGCAAGCACAGATACGCAGTATTTT.

This clone was seen a single time. The V call is TRBV2, the J call TRBJ2-2; perhaps TRBD1 as D (6 bases). Germline CDR1 and CDR2: SNHLY and FYNNEI. The germline V and J ends were trimmed by 5 bases and 0 bases, with 7 bases remaining between them. This CDR3 contains 14 residues. CDR3 residues: CASSRTANTGELFF. CDR3 coding DNA: TGTGCCAGCAGTCGGACAGCGAACACCGGGGAGCTGTTTTTT.

In its sample, this clone was seen once. V usage is TRBV9 and J usage is TRBJ2-3; the match to TRBD1 covers 11 bases. Germline-derived CDR1 and CDR2 are SGDLS and YYNGEE. V trimming: 3 bases; J trimming: 2 bases; junction bases outside the gene matches: 8. The CDR3 loop spans 17 amino acids. In nucleotides, the CDR3 is TGTGCCAGCAGCGCCCGGGACAGGGGGTGGAACACAGATACGCAGTATTTT. Translation gives CASSARDRGWNTDTQYF.

The J gene is TRBJ2-2, the V gene TRBV27; D is unresolved. Trimming shortened V by 2 bases and J by 7 bases, and 8 bases separated the two germline ends. The CDR3 extends over 13 amino acids. Looked up from germline, CDR1 is MNHEY and CDR2 is SMNVEV (reference sequence). Here the CDR3 DNA reads TGTGCCAGCAGTTTACGGTGGAGCGGGGAGCTGTTTTTT. This codes for CASSLRWSGELFF.

V gene TRBV4-3 combines with J gene TRBJ2-5, with D perhaps TRBD1 (6 bases). V shed 1 base and J shed 2 bases, with 17 bases lying between them. Germline V CDR1 and CDR2: LGHNA, YSLEER. This CDR3 spans 17 amino acids. The CDR3 bases are TGCGCCAGCAGCCAAGGTATCCTAACAGGGACACAAGAGACCCAGTACTTC. This gives the protein CASSQGILTGTQETQYF.

The rearrangement uses TRBV7-8 and TRBJ2-7, with D possibly matching TRBD2 (5 bases). The CDR3 has 16 residues. The germline V and J ends were trimmed by 1 base and 7 bases, with 20 bases remaining between them. Germline-derived CDR1 and CDR2 are SGHVS and FQNEAQ. The CDR3 loop is CASSLVSTNNPGEQYF. The CDR3 coding sequence is TGTGCCAGCAGCTTAGTTAGTACCAATAACCCGGGGGAGCAGTACTTC. Complete variable domain (other parts from reference TRBV7-8 and TRBJ2-7): GAGVSQSPRYKVAKRGQDVALRCDPISGHVSLFWYQQALGQGPEFLTYFQNEAQLDKSGLPSDRFFAERPEGSVSTLKIQRTQQEDSAVYLCASSLVSTNNPGEQYFGPGTRLTVT.

In its sample, this clone was seen once. This chain uses TRBV2 with TRBJ1-1, with D possibly being TRBD1 (6 bases). Trimming cost V 7 bases and J 6 bases, with 12 bases left between them. The CDR3 has 12 amino acids. The germline gives CDR1 SNHLY, CDR2 FYNNEI. CDR3 loop: CASMGTRAEAFF. CDR3 nucleotide sequence: TGTGCCAGCATGGGGACAAGGGCTGAAGCTTTCTTT.

The table lists this clone with a count of one. The chain joins TRBV5-4 to TRBJ2-7, with D tentatively TRBD2 (5 bases). V lost 0 bases, J lost 2 bases, and 15 bases lay in between. This CDR3 has 16 residues. Germline V gene lookup returns CDR1 SGHNT and CDR2 YYREEE (reference sequence). The CDR3 spells CASSLAVGGYTYEQYF. The CDR3 region has the DNA TGTGCCAGCAGCTTGGCAGTCGGAGGTTATACCTACGAGCAGTACTTC. Drawing the rest from reference TRBV5-4 and TRBJ2-7, the complete variable domain is ETGVTQSPTHLIKTRGQQVTLRCSSQSGHNTVSWYQQALGQGPQFIFQYYREEENGRGNFPPRFSGLQFPNYSSELNVNALELDDSALYLCASSLAVGGYTYEQYFGPGTRLTVT.

V is TRBV5-4 and J is TRBJ1-6; D not resolved. Deletions cut 3 bases from V and 8 bases from J, with 18 bases between. The CDR3 consists of 16 residues. The germline CDR1 and CDR2 sequences are SGHNT and YYREEE (reference sequence). CDR3 loop: CASSYIYSSPYSPLHF. The CDR3 DNA reads TGTGCCAGCAGCTATATTTACAGTTCCCCCTATTCACCCCTCCACTTT.

This clone was seen a handful of times. The gene calls are TRBV19 and TRBJ1-5; possibly TRBD1 for D (6 bases). The CDR3 has 14 residues. In germline, CDR1 is LNHDA, CDR2 SQIVND (reference sequence). V lost 3 bases and J 4 bases, leaving 10 bases between the germline ends. The CDR3 coding sequence is TGTGCCAGTAGTATTCTGCAGGGGAATCAGCCCCAGCATTTT. This sequence encodes CASSILQGNQPQHF.

The V call is TRBV3-1 (or the pseudogene TRBV3-2), the J call TRBJ2-5, with TRBD2 identical over 16 bases. The germline CDR1 and CDR2 sequences are LGHDT and YNNKEL (reference sequence). V trimming: 1 base; J trimming: 5 bases; junction bases outside the gene matches: 7. The CDR3 sequence is 18 residues long. CDR3 sequence reads: CASSQVGLAGGFGETQYF. The DNA for the CDR3 is TGTGCCAGCAGCCAAGTGGGACTAGCGGGGGGGTTCGGCGAGACCCAGTACTTC.

The gene calls are TRBV4-3 and TRBJ2-5; 9 positions agree with TRBD1. The CDR3 consists of 17 residues. V shed 1 base, J shed 1 base, and the junction held 7 bases outside the gene matches. Per germline, CDR1 LGHNA and CDR2 YSLEER. For the CDR3, the DNA is TGCGCCAGCAGCCAAGGGTGGACAGGGGTCCTCCAAGAGACCCAGTACTTC. It specifies CASSQGWTGVLQETQYF.

The gene calls are TRBV11-2 and TRBJ2-4; 7 positions agree with TRBD2. CDR3 length: 13 amino acids. Germline CDR1 is SGHAT and CDR2 is FQNNGV. V dropped 4 bases and J dropped 6; count of bases not matched to a gene: 3. The CDR3 sequence: CASSSGLRNIQYF. The CDR3 nucleotides are TGTGCCAGCAGCTCGGGACTAAGAAACATTCAGTACTTC.